Below are 26 T cell receptor beta chains sequenced from a single sample in a study of T cells expressing NK-cell markers. Using the 5' RACE reads, TCRdb records one entry per CDR3 protein without DNA. The repertoire table contains about 550,000 distinct CDR3 sequences. What was sequenced was blood T cells: a sorted CD56 or NKG2C T cell subset, CD4+ or CD8+ T cells, or bulk PBMC T cells (not recorded which). Every receptor here comes from a man younger than 30 in good health.

The chain uses TRBV5-6 and TRBJ2-2; TCRdb picks TRBD1, but there is no DNA to check that call. Germline loops: CDR1 SGHDT, CDR2 YYEEEE. The length of the CDR3 is 15 residues. This CDR3 is CASSFGQVNTGELFF.

The V and J genes are TRBV5-1 and TRBJ2-7; TCRdb proposes TRBD1, but this gene call is untestable without DNA. This CDR3 region has 13 residues. Germline V lookup: CDR1 SGHRS, CDR2 YFSETQ. The CDR3 protein is CASSVGWTGSLYF.

V and J are TRBV30 and TRBJ2-2; absent DNA, TCRdb's TRBD2 call cannot be checked. Per germline, CDR1 GTSNPN and CDR2 SVGIG (reference sequence). CDR3 length equals 13 residues. This CDR3 reads CAWKSSLPGELFF.

The chain links TRBV6-5 to TRBJ1-6; TCRdb indicates TRBD1, and absent DNA this call remains unverified. This CDR3 is built from 15 residues. CDR1 MNHEY and CDR2 SVGAGI come from the germline V gene. The CDR3 sequence: CASSPWDRGYSPLHF.

V gene TRBV6-2 or TRBV6-3 combines with J gene TRBJ2-1. The CDR3 has 13 residues. Germline V lookup: CDR1 MNHEY, CDR2 SVGEGT. The CDR3 reads CASSYSLGSEQFF.

The rearrangement uses TRBV29-1 and TRBJ2-5; TCRdb names TRBD1, which stays unverified in the absence of DNA. The germline V gene encodes CDR1 SQVTM and CDR2 ANQGSEA. The CDR3 consists of 13 residues. The CDR3: CSGGRGMGETQYF.

The chain combines TRBV12-3 or TRBV12-4 with TRBJ1-5; TCRdb selects TRBD1, and the lack of DNA leaves this call unchecked. The CDR3 spans 15 residues. The CDR3 protein is CASSFGQRGPQPQHF.

This sequence joins TRBV20-1 and TRBJ1-5. The CDR3 is 15 amino acids. Germline values: CDR1 DFQATT, CDR2 SNEGSKA (reference sequence). CDR3 amino acids: CSARAGVSSDQPQHF.

J is TRBJ1-4 and V is TRBV5-1. Germline CDR1 SGHRS, CDR2 YFSETQ. This CDR3 is 14 amino acids long. The CDR3 is CASAREGFGEKLFF.

The rearrangement uses TRBV14 and TRBJ1-2; TCRdb's assignment of TRBD1 cannot be checked, as there is no DNA. CDR3 length equals 15 residues. The germline CDR1 and CDR2 sequences are SGHDN and FVKESK. Here the CDR3 reads CASSAEGATNYGYTF. The full variable domain, its missing parts supplied by reference TRBV14 and TRBJ1-2, is EAGVTQFPSHSVIEKGQTVTLRCDPISGHDNLYWYRRVMGKEIKFLLHFVKESKQDESGMPNNRFLAERTGGTYSTLKVQPAELEDSGVYFCASSAEGATNYGYTFGSGTRLTVV.

This rearrangement joins TRBV12-3 or TRBV12-4 to TRBJ1-2. The CDR3 is 11 amino acids. Here the CDR3 reads CASTIGYGYTF.

V gene TRBV19 combines with J gene TRBJ1-2. Germline assignment: CDR1 LNHDA and CDR2 SQIVND (reference sequence). The CDR3 extends over 11 amino acids. CDR3 residues: CASMGSYGYTF.

CDR3 amino acids: CASRARSGANVLTF. J is TRBJ2-6 and V is TRBV28. The germline gives CDR1 MDHEN, CDR2 SYDVKM. The CDR3 loop spans 14 amino acids.

This rearrangement joins TRBV7-8 to TRBJ2-7; TCRdb indicates TRBD1, and absent DNA this call remains unverified. CDR1 and CDR2 from the germline V gene are SGHVS and FQNEAQ. The CDR3 spans 13 residues. The CDR3 sequence: CASSPGAGNEQYF.

J is TRBJ2-6 and V is TRBV11-2; absent DNA, TCRdb's TRBD1 call cannot be checked. Germline V gene data show CDR1 as SGHAT and CDR2 as FQNNGV. CDR3 size: 17 residues. CDR3 in amino acids: CASSHYPPTGTGVGLTF.

This sequence joins TRBV5-1 and TRBJ2-1; as DNA is missing, the TRBD2 call by TCRdb cannot be tested. CDR3 length: 18 residues. Germline assignment: CDR1 SGHRS and CDR2 YFSETQ. The CDR3 region is CASSPTRLAEPRYNEQFF.

This chain joins TRBV2 and TRBJ2-3; TCRdb returns TRBD2, unconfirmable since there is no DNA. CDR1 is SNHLY and CDR2 is FYNNEI in the germline V gene. The length of the CDR3 is 16 residues. CDR3 sequence: CASTPGTLPGADTQYF.

The chain recombines TRBV12-3 or TRBV12-4 with TRBJ2-3. There are 15 residues in the CDR3. This CDR3 reads CASSVYGSPTDTQYF.

This chain connects TRBV5-1 to TRBJ2-1; absent DNA, TCRdb's TRBD1 call cannot be checked. Germline loops: CDR1 SGHRS, CDR2 YFSETQ. The CDR3 sequence is 14 residues long. This CDR3 reads CASSPGQGGNEQFF. Variable domain in full (rest from reference TRBV5-1 and TRBJ2-1): KAGVTQTPRYLIKTRGQQVTLSCSPISGHRSVSWYQQTPGQGLQFLFEYFSETQRNKGNFPGRFSGRQFSNSRSEMNVSTLELGDSALYLCASSPGQGGNEQFFGPGTRLTVL.

The chain uses TRBV3-1 and TRBJ2-3; no DNA is available, so the TRBD2 call from TCRdb remains unchecked. The CDR3 has 15 residues. CDR1 is LGHDT, CDR2 YNNKEL, per germline (reference sequence). CDR3 residues: CASSQRGRETDTQYF.

V is TRBV29-1 and J is TRBJ2-3; TCRdb's D call, TRBD2, is unchecked because there is no DNA. Germline loops: CDR1 SQVTM, CDR2 ANQGSEA. There are 16 residues in the CDR3. CDR3 in amino acids: CSVKTGTSGTTDTQYF.

The CDR3 spells CASSYLRLAGGANEQFF. The chain links TRBV6-5 to TRBJ2-1; with no DNA, the TCRdb D assignment of TRBD2 cannot be verified. CDR1 MNHEY and CDR2 SVGAGI come from the germline V gene. This CDR3 has 17 amino acids.

The V gene is TRBV9, the J gene TRBJ2-7; TCRdb's D call, TRBD2, is unchecked because there is no DNA. CDR1 is SGDLS and CDR2 is YYNGEE in the germline V gene. The CDR3 consists of 14 residues. The CDR3 sequence is CASSPRLGSREQYF.

V usage is TRBV7-2 and J usage is TRBJ1-2; TCRdb names TRBD1, which stays unverified in the absence of DNA. This CDR3 has 17 amino acids. CDR1 SGHTA and CDR2 FQGNSA come from the germline V gene. CDR3 amino acids: CASSSPWRGRLAYGYTF.

The chain couples TRBV6-4 to TRBJ2-1. The CDR3 loop spans 15 amino acids. Germline CDR1 MRHNA, CDR2 SNTAGT. The CDR3: CASSEVGFSYNEQFF.

The chain has TRBV27 and TRBJ1-5; the D gene TCRdb calls, TRBD1, cannot be checked with no DNA. This CDR3 region has 15 residues. From germline, CDR1 is MNHEY and CDR2 SMNVEV (reference sequence). The CDR3: CASRTQGVGNQPQHF.